The entry that follows covers one T cell receptor (beta chain) sequence. The target antigen is unknown. The record originates from a study of cytomegalovirus exposure and HLA in healthy donors. Primers for the PCR totalled 60 Vbeta and 13 Jbeta. Sequenced by immunoSEQ multiplex PCR; TCRdb stores in-frame clones only, minus some. The table includes fewer than 200,000 clones, 60% to 80% detected once. General study findings and limits: Likely technical artifact: a cluster of highly shared sequence variants.

Trimming cost V 6 bases and J 3 bases, with 14 bases left between them. The CDR3 contains 14 residues. In germline, CDR1 is MNHNS, CDR2 SASEGT. The chain is built from TRBV6-1 and TRBJ1-2; the D gene is possibly TRBD1 (5 bases). The material sequenced was PBMCs. The receptor was isolated from a man in his fifties or sixties in good health and CMV-seronegative. The CDR3 region has the DNA TGTGCCAGCAGCCTACGGGGGGAGGACTATGGCTACACCTTC. This translates into CASSLRGEDYGYTF.